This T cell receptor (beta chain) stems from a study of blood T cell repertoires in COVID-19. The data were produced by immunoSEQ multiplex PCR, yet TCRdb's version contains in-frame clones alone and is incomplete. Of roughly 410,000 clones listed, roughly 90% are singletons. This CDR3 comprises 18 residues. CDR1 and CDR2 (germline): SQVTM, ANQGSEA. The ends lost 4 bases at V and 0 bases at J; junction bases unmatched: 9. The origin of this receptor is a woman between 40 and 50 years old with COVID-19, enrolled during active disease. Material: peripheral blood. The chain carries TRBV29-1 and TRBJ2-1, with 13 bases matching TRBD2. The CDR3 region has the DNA TGCAGCGTTGCGACTAGCGGGGGGACCCACGGCTCCTACAATGAGCAGTTCTTC. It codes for CSVATSGGTHGSYNEQFF.